What follows are 11 T cell receptor beta chains derived from one specimen sequenced in a study of T cell changes during pregnancy in multiple sclerosis. The data were produced by immunoSEQ multiplex PCR, yet TCRdb's version contains in-frame clones alone and is incomplete. The table lists 35,000 to 40,000 clones, more than 70% of them singletons. Sample: CD4+ T cells from peripheral blood mononuclear cells, taken after pregnancy. Receptor source: a female donor in good health, enrolled as a control in a pregnancy study.

This clone showed up just once. The chain links TRBV27 to TRBJ2-7, with 9 bases aligning to TRBD1. CDR1 is MNHEY, CDR2 SMNVEV, per germline (reference sequence). The V segment lost 4 bases and the J segment 3 bases; nucleotides outside the gene matches: 4. The CDR3 loop spans 14 amino acids. CDR3 sequence reads: CASSYRDRDYEQYF. The CDR3 DNA sequence: TGTGCCAGCAGTTACCGGGACAGGGACTACGAGCAGTACTTC.

The rearrangement links TRBV2 to TRBJ2-7, with 10 bases aligning to TRBD2. Germline CDR1 is SNHLY and CDR2 is FYNNEI. There are 15 residues in the CDR3. The V gene end was trimmed by 2 bases and the J gene end by 7 bases; junction bases not matched to a gene: 8. CDR3: CASSELAGDLVEQYF. The CDR3, as DNA: TGTGCCAGCAGTGAACTAGCGGGGGACCTTGTGGAGCAGTACTTC.

This clone was detected a few times. V and J are TRBV27 and TRBJ1-5; TRBD1 is a possible D gene (5 bases). Trimming left V 2 bases short and J 2 bases short, with 10 bases between. The V gene's germline CDR1 is MNHEY and CDR2 SMNVEV (reference sequence). There are 15 residues in the CDR3. This CDR3 is CASSLQGLGNQPQHF. CDR3 nucleotide sequence: TGTGCCAGCAGTTTACAGGGACTCGGCAATCAGCCCCAGCATTTT.

The genes are TRBV7-3 and TRBJ2-7; 8 bases align to TRBD2. This CDR3 has 14 residues. CDR1 and CDR2 from the germline V gene are SGHTA and FQGTGA. The V and J ends lost 5 bases and 5 bases, in that order; junction bases with no gene match: 8. The CDR3 DNA follows: TGTGCCAGCAGCGAAAGCGGGAGCCTACACGAGCAGTACTTC. This encodes CASSESGSLHEQYF.

A word on this clone: At one boundary the junction diverges from the germline segment, which might be a read error. The chain joins TRBV19 to TRBJ1-1; 7 bases match TRBD1. From germline, CDR1 is LNHDA and CDR2 SQIVND (reference sequence). The length of the CDR3 is 15 residues. The DNA for the CDR3 is TGTGCCAGTAGCATAGGGGGCGCGAAGAACACTGAAGCTTTCTTT. This translates into CASSIGGAKNTEAFF.

This rearrangement joins TRBV27 to TRBJ2-2; 7 nucleotides match TRBD2. The CDR3 sequence is 16 residues long. V shed 3 bases and J 3 bases; nucleotides not matched to a gene: 7. CDR1 is MNHEY and CDR2 is SMNVEV in the germline V gene (reference sequence). The CDR3 sequence is CASSFSGGSYTGELFF. The CDR3 bases are TGTGCCAGCAGTTTTTCCGGCGGGAGTTACACCGGGGAGCTGTTTTTT.

This clone has a handful of counts. The J gene is TRBJ1-1, the V gene TRBV30, with D maybe TRBD1 (5 bases). The CDR3 extends over 15 amino acids. Trimming pared 4 bases from V and 2 bases from J, leaving 17 bases between. CDR1 is GTSNPN, CDR2 SVGIG, per germline (reference sequence). CDR3 DNA: TGTGCCTGGACCCCATTCGGGGGTACTAACACTGAAGCTTTCTTT. This gives the protein CAWTPFGGTNTEAFF. Complete variable domain (other parts from reference TRBV30 and TRBJ1-1): SQTIHQWPATLVQPVGSPLSLECTVEGTSNPNLYWYRQAAGRGLQLLFYSVGIGQISSEVPQNLSASRPQDRQFILSSKKLLLSDSGFYLCAWTPFGGTNTEAFFGQGTRLTVV.

V usage is TRBV2 and J usage is TRBJ2-1, with 14 bases identical to TRBD2. CDR1 SNHLY and CDR2 FYNNEI come from the germline V gene. Losses at the gene ends were 6 bases for V and 3 bases for J; bases not matched to a gene: 1. This CDR3 is 15 amino acids long. The CDR3 loop reads CASSGLAGGYNEQFF. CDR3 sequence (DNA): TGTGCCAGCAGCGGACTAGCGGGGGGCTACAATGAGCAGTTCTTC.

The V gene is TRBV6-5, the J gene TRBJ1-6; no reliable D call. The CDR3 runs 14 residues. Germline lookup yields CDR1 MNHEY and CDR2 SVGAGI. The ends were cut back, 1 base at V and 8 bases at J, with 9 bases in the middle. CDR3 bases: TGTGCCAGCAGTTACTTCAACGGTGATTCACCCCTCCACTTT. Amino acids: CASSYFNGDSPLHF.

The rearrangement joins TRBV7-8 to TRBJ2-7, with D unresolved. Germline lookup yields CDR1 SGHVS and CDR2 FQNEAQ. Trimming shortened V by 4 bases and J by 2 bases, and 3 bases separated the two germline ends. This CDR3 contains 11 residues. The CDR3 loop is CASSSAYEQYF. The CDR3 DNA follows: TGTGCCAGCAGCTCCGCCTACGAGCAGTACTTC.

The V call is TRBV7-3, the J call TRBJ2-5, with D possibly being TRBD2 (5 bases). Germline CDR1 is SGHTA and CDR2 is FQGTGA. The CDR3 length is 14 residues. V lost 5 bases and J 2 bases, leaving 12 bases between the germline ends. CDR3 amino acids: CASSPEGYQETQYF. The CDR3 DNA follows: TGTGCCAGCAGCCCAGAGGGCTATCAAGAGACCCAGTACTTC.